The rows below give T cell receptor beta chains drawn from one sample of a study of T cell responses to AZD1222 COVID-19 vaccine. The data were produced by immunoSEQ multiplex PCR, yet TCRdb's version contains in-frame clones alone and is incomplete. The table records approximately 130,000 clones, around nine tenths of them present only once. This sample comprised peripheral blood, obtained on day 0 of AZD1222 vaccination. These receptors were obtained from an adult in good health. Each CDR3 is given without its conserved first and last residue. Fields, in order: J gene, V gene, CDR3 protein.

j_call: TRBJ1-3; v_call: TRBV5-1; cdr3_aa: ASSFDGTSGNTIY
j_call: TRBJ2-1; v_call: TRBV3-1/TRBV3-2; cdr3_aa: ASSQVLLAGVNEQF
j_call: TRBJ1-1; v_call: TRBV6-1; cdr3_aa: ASSELAGVSEAF
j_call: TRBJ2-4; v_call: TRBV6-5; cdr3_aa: ATTSGAKNIQY
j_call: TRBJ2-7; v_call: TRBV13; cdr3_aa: ASSPNLGTGLYEQY
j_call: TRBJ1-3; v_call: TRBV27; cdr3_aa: ASSLGGVHGNTIY
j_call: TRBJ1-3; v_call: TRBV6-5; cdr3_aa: ASIPLSSGNTIY
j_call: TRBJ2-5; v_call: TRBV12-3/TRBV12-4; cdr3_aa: ASSTTVEETQY
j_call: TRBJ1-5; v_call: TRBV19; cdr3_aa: ASSVPGQPQH
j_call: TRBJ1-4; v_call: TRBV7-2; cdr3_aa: ASSLGHTTNEKLF
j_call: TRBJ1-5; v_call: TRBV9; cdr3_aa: ASSASVGGPQH
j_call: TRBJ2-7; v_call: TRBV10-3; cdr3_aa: AISESGTSGSFGDEQY
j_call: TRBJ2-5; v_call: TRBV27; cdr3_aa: ASSLSGGIQETQY
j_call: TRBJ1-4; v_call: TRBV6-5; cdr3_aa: ASSYQETPNEKLF
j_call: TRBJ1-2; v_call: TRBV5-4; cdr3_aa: ASSFSPLRTDGYT
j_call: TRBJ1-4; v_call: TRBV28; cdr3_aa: ASSLVGAFTNEKLF
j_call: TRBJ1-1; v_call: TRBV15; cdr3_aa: ATSTQDGNTEAF
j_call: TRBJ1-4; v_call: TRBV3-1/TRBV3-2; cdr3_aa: ASSLSSGQATNEKLF
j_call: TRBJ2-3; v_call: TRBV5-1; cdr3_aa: ASSLGGSLTDTQY
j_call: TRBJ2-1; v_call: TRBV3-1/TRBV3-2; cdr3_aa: ASSQIRGYEQF
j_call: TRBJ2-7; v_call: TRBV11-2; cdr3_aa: ASSLDTAGGRYEQY
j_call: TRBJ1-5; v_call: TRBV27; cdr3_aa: ASNPEGIVWRGNQPQH
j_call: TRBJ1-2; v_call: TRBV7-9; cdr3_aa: ASSAGLNLPYGYT
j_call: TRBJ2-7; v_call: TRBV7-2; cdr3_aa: ASSRREATLPY
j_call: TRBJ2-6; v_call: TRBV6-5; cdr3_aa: ASSPVRGRANVLT
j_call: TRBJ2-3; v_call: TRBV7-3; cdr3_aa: ASSLRTDTQY
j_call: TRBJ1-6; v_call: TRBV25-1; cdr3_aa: ASSRQGTYNSPLH
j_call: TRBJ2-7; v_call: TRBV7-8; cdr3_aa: ASSLPGGLEQY
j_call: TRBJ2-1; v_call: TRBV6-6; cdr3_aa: ASSYRQGARDEQF
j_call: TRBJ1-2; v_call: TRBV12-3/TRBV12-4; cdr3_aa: ASSQQGNYGYT
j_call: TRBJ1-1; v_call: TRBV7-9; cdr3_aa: ASSSGLGTEAF
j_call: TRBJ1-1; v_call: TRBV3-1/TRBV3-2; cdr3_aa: ASSLQGGPAF